The clone carrying this TCR beta chain occurred many times. Its cognate antigen is unknown. This sample stems from a study of blood T cells in healthy people across ages. About the research overall: In model experiments, template switching was able to capture about one barcoded beta molecule for every two T cells that were present. Overall study findings and caveats: Calculation of diversity from one million T cells yielded estimates considered to be underestimates.

A second PCR of 7 to 11 cycles used a sample-barcoded 5' primer and a J-beta primer mix. TCRdb reanalysed the 5' RACE reads using MiXCR and keeps one entry per CDR3 protein. Of some 640,000 distinct CDR3 sequences listed, about 30% were seen once; the top ten hold 15% to 19%. The source is a woman aged 80 or over in good health. Specimen: blood.

The CDR3 DNA sequence: TGCAGCTTACGAATGAGCGGCGACGAGCAGTACTTC. Translating it yields CSLRMSGDEQYF. This chain links TRBV29-1 with TRBJ2-7; D is possibly TRBD2 (5 bases). V dropped 8 bases and J dropped 5 bases, with 16 bases sitting between them. This CDR3 has 12 residues. CDR1 SQVTM and CDR2 ANQGSEA come from the germline V gene.